This TCR beta chain originates from a study of T cell responses to AZD1222 COVID-19 vaccine. Germline loops: CDR1 SGHRS, CDR2 YFSETQ. V lost 4 bases, J lost 5 bases, and 8 bases stayed unmatched. This CDR3 contains 14 residues. Profiling relied on immunoSEQ multiplex PCR, and the TCRdb table lists in-frame clones only, not all of them. The profile covers some 71,000 clones, with 84% appearing a single time and about 9.4% taken by the ten largest. The origin of this receptor is an adult in good health. The genes are TRBV5-1 and TRBJ1-2, with 7 bases that match TRBD1. Sequencing used peripheral blood, obtained on day 0 of AZD1222 vaccination. The CDR3 spells CASSTRQGLYGYTF. CDR3 coding DNA: TGCGCCAGCAGCACCAGACAGGGACTTTATGGCTACACCTTC.